Each of the 12 T cell receptor beta chains below was sequenced from the same sample in a study of shared T cell receptors in the human thymus. Sequencing was performed with immunoSEQ multiplex PCR; in TCRdb, only in-frame clones are kept and a portion is missing. The table has about 660,000 clones, 88% seen once. The same sample was also used in a study of human thymus T cells.

The sequencing input was thymocytes. These receptors were taken from a boy in the first two years of life with a congenital heart defect.

The chain links TRBV2 to TRBJ2-3; maybe TRBD1 (6 bases). V was clipped by 6 bases and J by 5 bases, with 15 bases between them. Per germline, CDR1 SNHLY and CDR2 FYNNEI. This CDR3 contains 14 residues. The CDR3 spells CASSWGQSVDTQYF. CDR3 DNA sequence: TGTGCCAGCAGCTGGGGGCAGTCAGTAGATACGCAGTATTTT.

The CDR3 nucleotides are TGTGCCAGCAGCTTAGATCCGCGAGGGAACTACGAGCAGTACTTC. Protein sequence: CASSLDPRGNYEQYF. The V and J genes are TRBV11-2 and TRBJ2-7; D may be TRBD2 (5 bases). Germline CDR1 SGHAT, CDR2 FQNNGV. The V gene lost 0 bases and the J gene lost 3 bases, with 12 bases spanning the gap. This CDR3 spans 15 amino acids. Together with reference TRBV11-2 and TRBJ2-7, the CDR3 gives the full variable domain: EAGVAQSPRYKIIEKRQSVAFWCNPISGHATLYWYQQILGQGPKLLIQFQNNGVVDDSQLPKDRFSAERLKGVDSTLKIQPAKLEDSAVYLCASSLDPRGNYEQYFGPGTRLTVT.

This chain connects TRBV7-9 to TRBJ2-7, with 10 bases lining up with TRBD1. This CDR3 is built from 15 residues. With V trimmed by 2 bases and J by 2 bases, 3 bases remained unmatched. CDR1 SEHNR and CDR2 FQNEAQ come from the germline V gene (reference sequence). The chain's CDR3 is CASSLQGTGAYEQYF. The CDR3 bases are TGTGCCAGCAGCTTACAGGGGACAGGGGCCTACGAGCAGTACTTC.

The DNA of the CDR3 is TGTGCCAGCCTAGGGTCTAGCGGGAGGATGGGGGCTACAGATACGCAGTATTTT. Translated, it gives CASLGSSGRMGATDTQYF. The V and J genes are TRBV19 and TRBJ2-3; 11 bases align to TRBD2. CDR3 size: 18 residues. Per germline, CDR1 LNHDA and CDR2 SQIVND (reference sequence). V trimming: 9 bases; J trimming: 3 bases; junction bases outside the gene matches: 17. The whole variable domain, remainder taken from reference TRBV19 and TRBJ2-3, is DGGITQSPKYLFRKEGQNVTLSCEQNLNHDAMYWYRQDPGQGLRLIYYSQIVNDFQKGDIAEGYSVSREKKESFPLTVTSAQKNPTAFYLCASLGSSGRMGATDTQYFGPGTRLTVL.

V and J are TRBV10-3 and TRBJ2-1; 7 bases are a match to TRBD2. Germline CDR1 is ENHRY and CDR2 is SYGVKD. The CDR3 extends over 16 amino acids. After removal of 3 bases from V and 1 base from J, the junction contained 6 bases not matched to a gene. DNA for the CDR3: TGTGCCATCAGTGACTTCCTAGCGGTTTCCTACAATGAGCAGTTCTTC. Protein product: CAISDFLAVSYNEQFF.

The V and J genes are TRBV5-4 and TRBJ2-7; TRBD1 aligns across 9 bases. Germline V CDR1 and CDR2: SGHNT, YYREEE (reference sequence). This CDR3 has 15 residues. Unmatched junction bases numbered 6, after V lost 1 base and J lost 4 bases. For the CDR3, the DNA is TGTGCCAGCAGCTTGATAACAGGGGGCATATACGAGCAGTACTTC. Residues: CASSLITGGIYEQYF.

The J gene is TRBJ2-7, the V gene TRBV13, with TRBD2 matching over 8 bases. Trimming cost V 5 bases and J 3 bases; bases outside gene matches: 9. Germline V gene sequence: CDR1 PRHDT, CDR2 FYEKMQ (reference sequence). The CDR3 totals 15 residues. The CDR3 region is CASSPSGRRYYEQYF. For the CDR3, the DNA is TGTGCCAGCAGCCCAAGCGGGAGAAGATACTACGAGCAGTACTTC.

This clone was counted once. The rearrangement uses TRBV7-2 and TRBJ2-5; 16 bases agree with TRBD2. CDR3 length: 14 amino acids. With 6 bases clipped from V and 5 bases from J, the junction kept 0 bases outside the gene matches. Germline V gene lookup returns CDR1 SGHTA and CDR2 FQGNSA. The CDR3 region has the DNA TGTGCCAGCAGGGGACTAGCGGGAGGGGAGACCCAGTACTTC. It encodes CASRGLAGGETQYF.

This rearrangement joins TRBV6-5 to TRBJ1-1; D remains unclear. CDR3 length: 13 amino acids. V was cut by 8 bases and J by 1 base, with 11 bases left in between. CDR1 and CDR2 (germline): MNHEY, SVGAGI. In nucleotides, the CDR3 is TGTGCCAGCGGATTGGAGGGGAACACTGAAGCTTTCTTT. This codes for CASGLEGNTEAFF.

The V gene is TRBV19, the J gene TRBJ2-3, with D possibly being TRBD2 (7 bases). This CDR3 is built from 13 residues. V lost 7 bases and J 6 bases, leaving 14 bases between the germline ends. Germline CDR1 is LNHDA and CDR2 is SQIVND (reference sequence). For the CDR3, the DNA is TGTGCCAGTACTACGAGGGGGGGGGATACGCAGTATTTT. Translation gives CASTTRGGDTQYF.

This chain uses TRBV11-2 with TRBJ2-7; 10 bases are a match to TRBD1. Trimming removed 6 bases from V and 2 bases from J; junction bases left unmatched: 7. Germline CDR1 and CDR2: SGHAT and FQNNGV. This CDR3 is built from 15 residues. The CDR3 spells CASRQTGGDPYEQYF. The CDR3 DNA reads as TGTGCCAGCAGACAGACAGGGGGCGACCCCTACGAGCAGTACTTC. The full variable domain, its missing parts supplied by reference TRBV11-2 and TRBJ2-7, is EAGVAQSPRYKIIEKRQSVAFWCNPISGHATLYWYQQILGQGPKLLIQFQNNGVVDDSQLPKDRFSAERLKGVDSTLKIQPAKLEDSAVYLCASRQTGGDPYEQYFGPGTRLTVT.

This chain links TRBV6-1 with TRBJ1-4; D perhaps matches TRBD1 (5 bases). From germline, CDR1 is MNHNS and CDR2 SASEGT. This CDR3 has 13 residues. V lost 6 bases and J lost 6, with 11 bases in between. CDR3 coding DNA: TGTGCCAGCAGAGGGGTGTTGGATGAAAAACTGTTTTTT. Translated, it gives CASRGVLDEKLFF.